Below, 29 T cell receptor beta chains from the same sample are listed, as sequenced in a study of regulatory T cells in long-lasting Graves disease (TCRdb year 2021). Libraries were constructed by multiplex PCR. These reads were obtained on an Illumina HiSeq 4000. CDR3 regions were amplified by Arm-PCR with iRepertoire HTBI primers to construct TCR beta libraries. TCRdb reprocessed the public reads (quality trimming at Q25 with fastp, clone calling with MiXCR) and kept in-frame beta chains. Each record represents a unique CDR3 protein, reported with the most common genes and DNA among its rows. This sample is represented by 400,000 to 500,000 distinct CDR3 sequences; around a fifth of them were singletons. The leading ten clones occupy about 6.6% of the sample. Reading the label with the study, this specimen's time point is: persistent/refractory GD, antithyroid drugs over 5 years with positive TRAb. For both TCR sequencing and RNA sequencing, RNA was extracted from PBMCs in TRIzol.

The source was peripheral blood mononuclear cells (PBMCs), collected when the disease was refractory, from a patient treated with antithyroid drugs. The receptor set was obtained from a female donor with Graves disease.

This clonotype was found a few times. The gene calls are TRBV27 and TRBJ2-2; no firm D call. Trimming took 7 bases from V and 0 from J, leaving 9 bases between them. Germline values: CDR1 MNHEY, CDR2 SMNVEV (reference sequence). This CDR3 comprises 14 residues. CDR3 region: CASMPGANTGELFF. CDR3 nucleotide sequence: TGTGCCAGCATGCCGGGCGCGAACACCGGGGAGCTGTTTTTT.

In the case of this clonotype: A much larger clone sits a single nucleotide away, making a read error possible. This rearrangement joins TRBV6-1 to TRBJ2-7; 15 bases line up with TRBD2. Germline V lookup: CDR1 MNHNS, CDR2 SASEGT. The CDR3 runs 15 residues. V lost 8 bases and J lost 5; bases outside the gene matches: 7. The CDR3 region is CASSGLAGGADEQYF. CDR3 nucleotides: TGTGCCAGCTCGGGACTAGCGGGAGGTGCCGACGAGCAGTACTTC.

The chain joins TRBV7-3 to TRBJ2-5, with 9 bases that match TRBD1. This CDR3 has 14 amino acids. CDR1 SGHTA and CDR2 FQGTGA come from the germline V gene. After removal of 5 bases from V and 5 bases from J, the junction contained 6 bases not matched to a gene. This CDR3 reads CASSTTGQGETQYF. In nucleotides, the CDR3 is TGTGCCAGCAGCACCACTGGACAGGGGGAGACCCAGTACTTC.

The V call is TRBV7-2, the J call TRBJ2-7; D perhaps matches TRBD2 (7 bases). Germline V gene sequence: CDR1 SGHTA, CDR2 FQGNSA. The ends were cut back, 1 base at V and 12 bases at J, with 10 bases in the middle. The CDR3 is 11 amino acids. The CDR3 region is CASSLGGGRYF. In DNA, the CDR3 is TGTGCCAGCAGCTTAGGGGGGGGGCGGTACTTC. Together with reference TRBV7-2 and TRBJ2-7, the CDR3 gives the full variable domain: GAGVSQSPSNKVTEKGKDVELRCDPISGHTALYWYRQSLGQGLEFLIYFQGNSAPDKSGLPSDRFSAERTGGSVSTLTIQRTQQEDSAVYLCASSLGGGRYFGPGTRLTVT.

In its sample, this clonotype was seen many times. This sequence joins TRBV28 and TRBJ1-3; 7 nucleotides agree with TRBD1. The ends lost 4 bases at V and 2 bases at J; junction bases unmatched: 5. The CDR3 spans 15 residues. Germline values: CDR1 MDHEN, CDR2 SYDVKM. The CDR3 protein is CASSSTGIPGNTIYF. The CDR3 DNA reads TGTGCCAGCAGTTCGACAGGGATTCCTGGAAACACCATATATTTT.

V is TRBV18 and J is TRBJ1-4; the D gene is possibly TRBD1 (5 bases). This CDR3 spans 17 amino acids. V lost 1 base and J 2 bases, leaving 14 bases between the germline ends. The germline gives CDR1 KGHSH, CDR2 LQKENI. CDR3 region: CASSPQGLEGTNEKLFF. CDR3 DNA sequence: TGTGCCAGCTCACCACAGGGATTGGAGGGGACTAATGAAAAACTGTTTTTT.

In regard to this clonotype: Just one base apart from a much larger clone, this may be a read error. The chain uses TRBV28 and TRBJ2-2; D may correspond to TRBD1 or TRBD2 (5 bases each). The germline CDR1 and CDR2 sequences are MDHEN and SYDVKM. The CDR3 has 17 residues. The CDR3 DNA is TGTGCCAACAGTTTATGGGACGCCGTCTCCGGCACCGGGGAGCTGTTTTTT. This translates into CANSLWDAVSGTGELFF.

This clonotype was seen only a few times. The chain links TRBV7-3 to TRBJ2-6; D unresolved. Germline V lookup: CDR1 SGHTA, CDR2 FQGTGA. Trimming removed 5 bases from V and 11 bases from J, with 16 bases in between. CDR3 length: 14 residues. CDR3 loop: CASSTRDGRDVLTF. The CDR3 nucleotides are TGTGCCAGCAGCACAAGAGACGGGCGAGACGTCCTGACTTTC. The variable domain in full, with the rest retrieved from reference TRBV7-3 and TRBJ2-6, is GAGVSQTPSNKVTEKGKYVELRCDPISGHTALYWYRQSLGQGPEFLIYFQGTGAADDSGLPNDRFFAVRPEGSVSTLKIQRTERGDSAVYLCASSTRDGRDVLTFGAGSRLTVL.

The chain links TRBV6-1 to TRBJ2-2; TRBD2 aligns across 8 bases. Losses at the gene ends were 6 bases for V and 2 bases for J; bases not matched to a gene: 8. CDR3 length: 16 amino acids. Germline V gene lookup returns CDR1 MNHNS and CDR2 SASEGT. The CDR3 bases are TGTGCCAGCAGCCGCTCGGGGGGGCGCAACACCGGGGAGCTGTTTTTT. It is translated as CASSRSGGRNTGELFF.

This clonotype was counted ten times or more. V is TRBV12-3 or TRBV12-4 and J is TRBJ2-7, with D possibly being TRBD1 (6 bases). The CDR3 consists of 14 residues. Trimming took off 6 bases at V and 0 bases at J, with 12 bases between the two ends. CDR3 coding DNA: TGTGCCAGCAGCCGGACAGAGAGCTCCTACGAGCAGTACTTC. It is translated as CASSRTESSYEQYF.

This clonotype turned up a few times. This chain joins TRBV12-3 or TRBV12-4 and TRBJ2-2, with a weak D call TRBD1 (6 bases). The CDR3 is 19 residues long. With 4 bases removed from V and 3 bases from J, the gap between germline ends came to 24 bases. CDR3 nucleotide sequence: TGTGCCAGCAGTTATTCCGCGGCTAACCGGGACACCTACACCGGGGAGCTGTTTTTT. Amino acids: CASSYSAANRDTYTGELFF.

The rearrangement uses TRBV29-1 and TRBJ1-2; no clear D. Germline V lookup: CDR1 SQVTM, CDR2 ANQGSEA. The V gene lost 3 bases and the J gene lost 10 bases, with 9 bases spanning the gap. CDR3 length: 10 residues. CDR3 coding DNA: TGCAGCGTTGACAATGGATTCTACACCTTC. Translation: CSVDNGFYTF.

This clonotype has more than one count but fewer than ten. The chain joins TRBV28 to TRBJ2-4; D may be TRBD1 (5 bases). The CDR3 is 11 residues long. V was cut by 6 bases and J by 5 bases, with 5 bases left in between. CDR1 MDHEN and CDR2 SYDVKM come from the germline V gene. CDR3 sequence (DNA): TGTGCCAGCAGCAGGGAAAACATTCAGTACTTC. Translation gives CASSRENIQYF.

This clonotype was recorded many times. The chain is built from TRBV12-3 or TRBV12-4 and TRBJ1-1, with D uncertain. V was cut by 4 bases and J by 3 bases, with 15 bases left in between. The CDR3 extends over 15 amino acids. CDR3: CASSSYLRGHTEAFF. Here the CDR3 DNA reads TGTGCCAGCAGTTCCTACCTCCGGGGTCACACTGAAGCTTTCTTT.

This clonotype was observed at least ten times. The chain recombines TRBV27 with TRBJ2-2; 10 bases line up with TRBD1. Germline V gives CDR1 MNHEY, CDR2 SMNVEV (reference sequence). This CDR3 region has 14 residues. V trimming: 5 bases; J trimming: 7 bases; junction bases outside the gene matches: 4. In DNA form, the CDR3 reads TGTGCCAGCAGTCCGACAGGGGGCCTCGGGGAGCTGTTTTTT. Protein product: CASSPTGGLGELFF.

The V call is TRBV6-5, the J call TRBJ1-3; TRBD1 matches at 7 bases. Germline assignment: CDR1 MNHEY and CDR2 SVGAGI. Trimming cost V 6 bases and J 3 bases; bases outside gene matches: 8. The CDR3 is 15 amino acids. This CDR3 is CASRYKGASGNTIYF. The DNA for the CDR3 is TGTGCCAGCAGATACAAGGGGGCAAGTGGAAACACCATATATTTT.

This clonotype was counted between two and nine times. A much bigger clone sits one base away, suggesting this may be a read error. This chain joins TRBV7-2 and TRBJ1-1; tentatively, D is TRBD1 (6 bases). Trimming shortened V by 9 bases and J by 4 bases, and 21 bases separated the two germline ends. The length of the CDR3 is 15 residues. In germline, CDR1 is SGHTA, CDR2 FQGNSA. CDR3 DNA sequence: TGTGCCAGTAATCCCAGGGGCCGATGGAGCACTGAAGCTTTCTTT. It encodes CASNPRGRWSTEAFF.

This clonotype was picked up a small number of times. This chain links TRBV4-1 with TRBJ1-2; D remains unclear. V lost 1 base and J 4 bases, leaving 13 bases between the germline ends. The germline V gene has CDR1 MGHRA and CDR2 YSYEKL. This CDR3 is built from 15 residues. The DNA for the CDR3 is TGCGCCAGCAGCCAAGGTCACTCCGGGAGCTATGGCTACACCTTC. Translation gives CASSQGHSGSYGYTF.

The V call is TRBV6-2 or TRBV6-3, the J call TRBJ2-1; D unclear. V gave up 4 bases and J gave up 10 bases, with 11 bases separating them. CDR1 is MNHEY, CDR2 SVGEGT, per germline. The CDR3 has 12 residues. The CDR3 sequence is CASSLWVDEQFF. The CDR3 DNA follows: TGTGCCAGCAGTTTATGGGTCGACGAGCAGTTCTTC.

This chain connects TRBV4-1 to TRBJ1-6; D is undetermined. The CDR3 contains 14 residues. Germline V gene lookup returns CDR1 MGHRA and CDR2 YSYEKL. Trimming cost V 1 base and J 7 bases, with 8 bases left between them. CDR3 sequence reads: CASSQGVLNSPLHF. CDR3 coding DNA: TGCGCCAGCAGCCAAGGGGTCCTAAATTCACCCCTCCACTTT.

In nucleotides, the CDR3 is TGTGCCAGCAGCCAACGTTTTCTAGGGACAGGGTCCCGTAGCTACACCTTC. It yields the protein CASSQRFLGTGSRSYTF. The rearrangement links TRBV3-1 to TRBJ1-2; TRBD1 matches 9 bases. Germline CDR1 and CDR2: LGHDT and YNNKEL (reference sequence). V was pared by 2 bases and J by 9 bases, with 16 bases of the junction left unmatched. The CDR3 runs 17 residues.

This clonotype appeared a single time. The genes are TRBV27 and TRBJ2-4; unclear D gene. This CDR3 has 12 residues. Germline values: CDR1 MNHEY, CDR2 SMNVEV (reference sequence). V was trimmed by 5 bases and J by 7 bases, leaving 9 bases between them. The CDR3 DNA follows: TGTGCCAGCAGTCCCTCTGAGAACATTCAGTACTTC. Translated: CASSPSENIQYF.

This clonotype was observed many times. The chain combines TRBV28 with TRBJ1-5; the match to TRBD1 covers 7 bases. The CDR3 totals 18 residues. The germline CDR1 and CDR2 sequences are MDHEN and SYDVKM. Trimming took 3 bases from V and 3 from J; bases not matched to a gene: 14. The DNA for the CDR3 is TGTGCCAGCAGTTTCATCGTCCTCCGACAGGGATCCAATCAGCCCCAGCATTTT. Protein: CASSFIVLRQGSNQPQHF.

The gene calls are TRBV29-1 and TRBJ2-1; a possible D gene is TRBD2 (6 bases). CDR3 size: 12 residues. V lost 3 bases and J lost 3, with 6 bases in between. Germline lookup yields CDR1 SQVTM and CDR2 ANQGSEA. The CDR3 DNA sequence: TGCAGCGTTGACGGGAGCTACAATGAGCAGTTCTTC. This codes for CSVDGSYNEQFF.

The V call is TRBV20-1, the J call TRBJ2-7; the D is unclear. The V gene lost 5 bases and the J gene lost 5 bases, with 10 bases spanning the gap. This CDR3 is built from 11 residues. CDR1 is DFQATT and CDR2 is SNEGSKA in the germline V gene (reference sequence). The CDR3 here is CSAFSAHEQYF. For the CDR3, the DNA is TGCAGTGCTTTTTCCGCCCACGAGCAGTACTTC.

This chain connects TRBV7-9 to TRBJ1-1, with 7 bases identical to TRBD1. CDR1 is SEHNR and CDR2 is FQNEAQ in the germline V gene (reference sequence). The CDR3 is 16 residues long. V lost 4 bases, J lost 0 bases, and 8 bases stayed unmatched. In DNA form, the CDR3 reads TGTGCCAGCAGCTATGGACAGGTACCTATGAACACTGAAGCTTTCTTT. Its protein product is CASSYGQVPMNTEAFF.

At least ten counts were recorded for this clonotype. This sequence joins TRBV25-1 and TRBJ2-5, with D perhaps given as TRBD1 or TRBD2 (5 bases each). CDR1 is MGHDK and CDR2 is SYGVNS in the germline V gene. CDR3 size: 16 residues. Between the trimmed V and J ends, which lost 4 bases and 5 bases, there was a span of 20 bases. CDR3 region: CASSVNRDPKGETQYF. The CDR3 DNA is TGTGCCAGCAGTGTGAACCGGGACCCCAAAGGGGAGACCCAGTACTTC.

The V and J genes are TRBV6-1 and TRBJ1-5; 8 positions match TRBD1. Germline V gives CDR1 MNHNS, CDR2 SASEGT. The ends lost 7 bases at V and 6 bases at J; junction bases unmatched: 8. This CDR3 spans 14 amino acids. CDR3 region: CASTPTGDVQPQHF. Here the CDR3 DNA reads TGTGCCAGCACTCCGACAGGGGACGTTCAGCCCCAGCATTTT.

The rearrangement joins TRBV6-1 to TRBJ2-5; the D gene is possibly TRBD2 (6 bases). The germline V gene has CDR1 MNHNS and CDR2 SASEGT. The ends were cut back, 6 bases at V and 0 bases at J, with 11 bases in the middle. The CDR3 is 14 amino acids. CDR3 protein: CASSPSGYQETQYF. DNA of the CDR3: TGTGCCAGCAGCCCCAGCGGGTACCAAGAGACCCAGTACTTC.